The clone carrying this TCR beta chain was seen a few times. Its target is not known. V was pared by 0 bases and J by 4 bases, with 15 bases between. The CDR3 is made up of 16 amino acids. The germline CDR1 and CDR2 sequences are LGHNA and YSLEER. TCRdb independently ran MiXCR on the PCR reads; one entry per CDR3 protein. The data show about 640,000 distinct CDR3 sequences, about 20% seen once. The data belong to a study of molecular identifiers for immune sequencing clone quantification. Overall study findings and caveats: Sizes of highly expanded clones could be underestimated through identical TCRs sharing a barcode. Over 99% of effector molecules, but under 1% in naive cells, were held by clones with more than 20 RNA copies.

When naive CD8 T cells were sorted, they were gated as CD8+CD4-CCR7+CD45RA+. The source of this sequence is a human donor in good health. Some libraries in this study had Jurkat cell RNA spiked in. Sequenced: naive CD8+ T cells from blood, with Jurkat cell RNA spiked in. Regarding subset: FACS-sorted CD8+CD4-CCR7+CD45RA+ naive T cells. V is TRBV4-3 and J is TRBJ1-1, with a possible D match to TRBD1 (6 bases). In DNA, the CDR3 is TGCGCCAGCAGCCAAGAAGGTTTAGGGGGGAGCACTGAAGCTTTCTTT. Amino acids: CASSQEGLGGSTEAFF.